This TCR beta chain derives from a study of cytomegalovirus exposure and HLA in healthy donors. Whole-study results and caveats: The study put about 180 TCR beta chains on its list as cytomegalovirus-associated. The authors judged a highly shared variant cluster likely a sequencing artifact. Accurate predictions that matched the HLA-A and HLA-B alleles of most subjects were reportedly made from TCR beta sequences.

The study ran its PCR with 60 Vbeta and 13 Jbeta primers. Authors' methods: As a later analysis found, there were about 80 million unique TCR beta chains, of which roughly 11 million were shared. Method: immunoSEQ multiplex PCR; TCRdb's copy keeps in-frame clones and lacks some. V and J calls and clone size come straight from that table; D and trimming were deduced from the DNA. The sample lists about 130,000 clones, around 76% occurring once. V was cut by 1 base and J by 2 bases, with 18 bases left in between. The CDR3 is 17 residues long. Germline-derived CDR1 and CDR2 are SNHLY and FYNNEI. Of note for this clone: Its antigen is undetermined.

Sequencing used PBMCs. This clonotype was sampled from a male donor in good health and CMV-seronegative. V is TRBV2 and J is TRBJ2-7; TRBD2 might be the D (7 bases). The CDR3 DNA sequence: TGTGCCAGCAGTGAAGTGGGGGGGGCCCGGGTAGCCTACGAGCAGTACTTC. It translates to CASSEVGGARVAYEQYF.